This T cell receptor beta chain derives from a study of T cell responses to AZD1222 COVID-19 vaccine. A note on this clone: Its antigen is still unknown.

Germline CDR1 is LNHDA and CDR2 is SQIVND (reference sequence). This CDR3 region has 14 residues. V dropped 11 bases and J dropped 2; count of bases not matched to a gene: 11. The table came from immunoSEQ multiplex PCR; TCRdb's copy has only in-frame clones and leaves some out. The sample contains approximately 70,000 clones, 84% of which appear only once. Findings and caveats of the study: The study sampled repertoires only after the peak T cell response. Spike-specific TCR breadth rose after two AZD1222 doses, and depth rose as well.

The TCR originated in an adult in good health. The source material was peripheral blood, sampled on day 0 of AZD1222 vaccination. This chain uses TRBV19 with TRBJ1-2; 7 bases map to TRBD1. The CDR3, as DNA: TGTGCCGTGGGCGCGGCAGGGGGGAACTATGGCTACACCTTC. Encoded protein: CAVGAAGGNYGYTF.